This section outlines one T cell receptor (beta chain) sequence together with its context. Trimming stripped 3 bases from V and 1 base from J, with 6 bases between. Germline CDR1 is KGHSH and CDR2 is LQKENI. CDR3 size: 13 residues. These data are taken from a study of blood T cell repertoires in COVID-19. Some clones are missing from TCRdb's copy, which holds only in-frame ones; the method was immunoSEQ multiplex PCR. The sample has approximately 210,000 clones; around nine tenths are singletons. This receptor was taken from a middle-aged man with acute or convalescent COVID-19. Sequencing was performed on peripheral blood. The rearrangement uses TRBV18 and TRBJ1-1; D uncertain. The CDR3 loop reads CASSPGPNTEAFF. The CDR3 nucleotides read TGTGCCAGCTCACCTGGGCCGAACACTGAAGCTTTCTTT.